The entry that follows covers one T cell receptor (beta chain) sequence. TCRdb's copy holds only in-frame clones and misses some; the assay was immunoSEQ multiplex PCR. Seen here are some 94,000 clones, more than 85% observed once, and the top ten hold about 1.5%. The CDR3 consists of 16 residues. The germline V gene has CDR1 LNHDA and CDR2 SQIVND (reference sequence). Trimming took 1 base from V and 8 from J; bases not matched to a gene: 13. The data derive from a study of T cell changes during pregnancy in multiple sclerosis. The gene calls are TRBV19 and TRBJ1-2, with 7 bases that match TRBD1. The sequencing used peripheral blood, collected in the first trimester of pregnancy. The clonotype originates from a female donor with multiple sclerosis, enrolled in a pregnancy study. The CDR3 here is CASSIVGQTTVHGYTF. The CDR3 DNA reads TGTGCCAGTAGTATAGTGGGACAGACTACGGTTCACGGCTACACCTTC.